This TCR beta chain derives from a study of graft-versus-host responses after intestinal transplantation (dated by TCRdb to the early 2020s). As for the study more broadly: Recipients received multivisceral, liver-intestinal, or isolated intestinal transplants. After intestinal transplantation, graft-versus-host and host-versus-graft alloreactive T cell clones were followed in the graft, circulation and bone marrow using bulk TCR-beta CDR3 sequencing. Donor T cell macrochimerism was defined as a peak of at least 4% donor T cells among recipient peripheral blood mononuclear cells. All recipients received anti-thymocyte globulin induction followed by maintenance tacrolimus and steroids for about three years. To identify alloreactive clones, pre-transplant mixed lymphocyte reaction products were sequenced and compared with unstimulated pre-transplant donor and recipient T cells. The cohort enrolled under 25 intestinal transplant recipients including one retransplant, and a few patients lacking pretransplant specimens were excluded. Rather than going through the commercial service, samples from a few later patients were sequenced in-house on an Illumina MiSeq and processed with MiXCR. Points the paper makes about the study in general: The relatively low number and heterogeneity of intestinal transplant patients limited the conclusions. In patients with donor T cell macrochimerism, the allografts had high GvH to HvG T cell clonal ratios. GvH clones were found in recipient bone marrow, and some of the GvH clones appeared earlier in ileal mucosa or blood, which is consistent with an intestinal mucosal origin. Peak levels of circulating GvH clones were associated with declines in HvG clones early after transplant.

Turning to this clone: Its recognized antigen is unknown. Nothing much larger sits one base from this clone, and base qualities are not available.

From V the trimming removes 3 bases and from J it removes 3 bases, while the gene matches leave 9 bases of the junction unaccounted for. Reading from cysteine to phenylalanine, the CDR3 counts 17 amino acids. The entry retains the CDR3 DNA only, 51 bases that are in frame from base 1. CDR1 is given as MGHDK and CDR2 as SYGVNS, both from the germline V gene. Library construction relied on the immunoSEQ multiplex PCR assay. For most patients, genomic DNA was isolated using the Qiagen DNeasy Blood and Tissue Kit and was shipped frozen to Adaptive Biotechnologies for TCR sequencing. High-throughput TCR-beta CDR3 sequencing of genomic DNA from most patients was performed by Adaptive Biotechnologies. The study's processing was this. Adaptive's ImmunoSEQ software was the source of the TCR sequencing data for about 18 patients, while three other patients were processed with MiXCR and VDJtools. To correct CD4 versus CD8 sorting errors, sequences present in both subsets at a frequency ratio below 5:1 were removed. Because the origin of CDR3 nucleotide sequences shared between donor and recipient could not be assigned, those sequences were removed. To count as alloreactive, a clone needed at least 2-fold expansion over unstimulated cells and a minimum CFSE-low frequency of 0.002% (template counts) or 0.001% (read counts). A clone was considered mappable if detected in the sequenced pre-transplant spleen, lymph node, or MLR CFSE-low populations of the donor or recipient. Cumulative frequency of alloreactive clones was calculated as a percentage of all sequences weighted by copy number. As stored in TCRdb, this immuneACCESS dataset retains in-frame rearrangements with V and J assigned. A fraction of the clones does not appear; measured against another copy, unresolved V genes explain less than half of the discrepancy, and the remainder lacks a known reason. That table supplies the V and J calls and clone size; D and trimming were determined from the DNA. This sample gives 90,000 to 120,000 clones in total; roughly 89% of them show up just once. The ten largest make up roughly 0.64% of the sample.

What this sample's time point label stands for: cells obtained before transplantation from donor or recipient. CD3+CD4+ and CD3+CD8+ populations were FACS-sorted from unstimulated pre-transplant donor and recipient cells taken from spleen or lymph nodes. The sequence came from a human donor who was the organ donor for an intestinal transplant. Here the chain combines TRBV25-1 and TRBJ2-1, with TRBD2 identical over 9 junction bases. The sequenced sample was unstimulated CD4+ T cells sorted from spleen or lymph node cells, obtained before transplant. The nucleotide sequence reads TGTGCCAGCAGTGACGCGGCGGGAGGGCCCCACTACAATGAGCAGTTCTTC. It translates as CASSDAAGGPHYNEQFF.